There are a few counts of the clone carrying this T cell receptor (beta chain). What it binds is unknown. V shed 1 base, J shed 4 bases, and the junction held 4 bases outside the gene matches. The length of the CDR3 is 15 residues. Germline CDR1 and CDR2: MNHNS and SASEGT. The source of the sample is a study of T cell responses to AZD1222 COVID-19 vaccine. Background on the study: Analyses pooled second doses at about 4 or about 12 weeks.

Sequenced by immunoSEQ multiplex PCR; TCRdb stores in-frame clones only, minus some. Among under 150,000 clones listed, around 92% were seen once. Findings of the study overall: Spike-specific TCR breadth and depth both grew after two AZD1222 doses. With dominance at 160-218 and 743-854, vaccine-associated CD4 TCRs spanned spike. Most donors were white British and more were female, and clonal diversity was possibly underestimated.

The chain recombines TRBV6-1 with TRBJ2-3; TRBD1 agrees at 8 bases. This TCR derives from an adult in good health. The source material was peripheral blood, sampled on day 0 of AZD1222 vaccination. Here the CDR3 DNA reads TGTGCCAGCAGTGAAGTTACAGGGGGGCCAGATACGCAGTATTTT. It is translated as CASSEVTGGPDTQYF.